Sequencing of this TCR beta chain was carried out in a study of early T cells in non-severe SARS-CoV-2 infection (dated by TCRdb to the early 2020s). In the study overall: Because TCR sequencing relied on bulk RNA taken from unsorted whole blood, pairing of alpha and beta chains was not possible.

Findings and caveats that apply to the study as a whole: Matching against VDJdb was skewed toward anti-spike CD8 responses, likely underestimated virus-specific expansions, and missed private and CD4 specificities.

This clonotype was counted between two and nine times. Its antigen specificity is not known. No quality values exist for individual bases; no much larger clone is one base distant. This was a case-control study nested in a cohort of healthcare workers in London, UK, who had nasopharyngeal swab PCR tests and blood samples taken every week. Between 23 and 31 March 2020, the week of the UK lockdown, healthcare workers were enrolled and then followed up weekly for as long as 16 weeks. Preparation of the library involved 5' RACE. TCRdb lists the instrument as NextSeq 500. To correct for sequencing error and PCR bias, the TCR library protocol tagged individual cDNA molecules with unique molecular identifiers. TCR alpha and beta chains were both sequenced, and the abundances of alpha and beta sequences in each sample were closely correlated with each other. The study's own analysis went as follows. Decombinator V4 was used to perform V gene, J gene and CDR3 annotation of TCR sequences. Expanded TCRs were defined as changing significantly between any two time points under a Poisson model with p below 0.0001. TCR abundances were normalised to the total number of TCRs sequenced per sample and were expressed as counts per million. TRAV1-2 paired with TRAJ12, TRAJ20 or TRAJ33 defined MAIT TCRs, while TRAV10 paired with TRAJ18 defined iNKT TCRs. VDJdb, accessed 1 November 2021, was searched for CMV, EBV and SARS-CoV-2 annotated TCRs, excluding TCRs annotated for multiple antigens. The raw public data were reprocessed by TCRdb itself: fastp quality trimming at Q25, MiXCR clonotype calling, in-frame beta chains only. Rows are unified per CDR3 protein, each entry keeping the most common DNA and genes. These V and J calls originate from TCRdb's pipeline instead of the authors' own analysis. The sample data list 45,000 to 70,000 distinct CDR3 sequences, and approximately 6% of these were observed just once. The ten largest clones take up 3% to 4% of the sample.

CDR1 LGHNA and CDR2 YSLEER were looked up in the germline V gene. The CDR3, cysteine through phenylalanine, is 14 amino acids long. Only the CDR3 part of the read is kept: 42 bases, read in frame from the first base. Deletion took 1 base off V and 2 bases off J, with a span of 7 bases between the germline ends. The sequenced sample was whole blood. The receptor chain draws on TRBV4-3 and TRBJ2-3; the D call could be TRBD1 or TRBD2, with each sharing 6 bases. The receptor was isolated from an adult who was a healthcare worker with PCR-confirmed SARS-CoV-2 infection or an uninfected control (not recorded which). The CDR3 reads CASSQAGATDTQYF. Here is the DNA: TGCGCCAGCAGCCAAGCGGGGGCCACAGATACGCAGTATTTT.